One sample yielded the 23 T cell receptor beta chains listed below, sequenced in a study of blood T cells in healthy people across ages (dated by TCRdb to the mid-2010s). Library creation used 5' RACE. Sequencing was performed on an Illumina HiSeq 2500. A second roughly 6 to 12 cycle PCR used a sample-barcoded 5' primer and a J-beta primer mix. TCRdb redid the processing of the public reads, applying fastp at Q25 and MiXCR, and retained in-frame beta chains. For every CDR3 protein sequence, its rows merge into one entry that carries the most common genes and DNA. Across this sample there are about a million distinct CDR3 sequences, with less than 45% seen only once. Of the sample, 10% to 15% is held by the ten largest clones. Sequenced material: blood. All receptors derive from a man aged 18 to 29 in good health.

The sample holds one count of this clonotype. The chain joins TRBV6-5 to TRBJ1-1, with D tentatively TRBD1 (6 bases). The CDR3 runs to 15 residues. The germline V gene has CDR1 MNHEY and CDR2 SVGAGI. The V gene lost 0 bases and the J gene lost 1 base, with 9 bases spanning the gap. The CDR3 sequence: CASSYSNRANTEAFF. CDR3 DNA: TGTGCCAGCAGTTACTCGAACAGGGCGAACACTGAAGCTTTCTTT.

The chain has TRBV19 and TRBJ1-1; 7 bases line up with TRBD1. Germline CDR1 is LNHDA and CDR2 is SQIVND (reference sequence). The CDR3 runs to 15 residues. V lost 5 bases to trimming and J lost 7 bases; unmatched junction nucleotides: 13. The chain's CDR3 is CASSSPGQPFGEAFF. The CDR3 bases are TGTGCCAGTAGTTCACCGGGACAGCCCTTTGGTGAAGCTTTCTTT.

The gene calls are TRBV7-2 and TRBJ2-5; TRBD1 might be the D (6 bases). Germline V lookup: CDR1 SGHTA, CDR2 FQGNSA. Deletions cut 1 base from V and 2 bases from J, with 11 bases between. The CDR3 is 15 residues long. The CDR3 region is CASSLVRGTQETQYF. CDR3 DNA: TGTGCCAGCAGCTTAGTGAGGGGGACACAAGAGACCCAGTACTTC.

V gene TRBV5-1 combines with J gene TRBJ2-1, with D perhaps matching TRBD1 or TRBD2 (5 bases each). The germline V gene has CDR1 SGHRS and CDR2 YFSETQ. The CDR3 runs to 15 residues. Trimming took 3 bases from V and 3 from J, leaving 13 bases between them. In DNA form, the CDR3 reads TGCGCCAGCAGCTCAGCGGACACCAGCTACAATGAGCAGTTCTTC. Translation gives CASSSADTSYNEQFF.

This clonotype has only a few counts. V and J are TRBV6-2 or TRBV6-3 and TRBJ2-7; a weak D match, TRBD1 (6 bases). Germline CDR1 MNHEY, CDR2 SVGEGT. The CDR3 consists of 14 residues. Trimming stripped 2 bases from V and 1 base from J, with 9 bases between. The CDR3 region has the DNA TGTGCCAGCAGTTACGGGACACCATCCTACGAGCAGTACTTC. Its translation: CASSYGTPSYEQYF.

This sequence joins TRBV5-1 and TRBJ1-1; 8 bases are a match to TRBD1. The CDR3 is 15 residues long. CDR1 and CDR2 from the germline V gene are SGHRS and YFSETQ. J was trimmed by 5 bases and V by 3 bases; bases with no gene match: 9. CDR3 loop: CASSSAQGAYTEAFF. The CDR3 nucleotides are TGCGCCAGCAGCTCGGCCCAGGGGGCTTATACTGAAGCTTTCTTT.

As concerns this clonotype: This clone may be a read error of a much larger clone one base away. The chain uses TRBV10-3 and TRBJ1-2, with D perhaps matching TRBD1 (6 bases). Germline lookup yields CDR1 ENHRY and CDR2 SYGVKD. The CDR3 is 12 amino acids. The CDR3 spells CAISRTDYGHTF. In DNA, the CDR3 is TGTGCCATCAGTAGGACAGATTATGGCCACACCTTC.

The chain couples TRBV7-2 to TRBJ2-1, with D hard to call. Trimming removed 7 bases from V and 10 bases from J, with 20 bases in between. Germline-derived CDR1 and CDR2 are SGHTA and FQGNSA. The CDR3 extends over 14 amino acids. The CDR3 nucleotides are TGTGCCAGCACCCCCTCGGGTGGTGGGATCGAGCAGTTCTTC. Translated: CASTPSGGGIEQFF.

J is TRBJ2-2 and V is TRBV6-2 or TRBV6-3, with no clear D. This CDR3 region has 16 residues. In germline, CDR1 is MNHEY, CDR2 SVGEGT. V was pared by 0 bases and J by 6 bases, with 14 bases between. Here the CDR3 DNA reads TGTGCCAGCAGTTACTCAAACCCCATTCGTTCCGGGGAGCTGTTTTTT. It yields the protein CASSYSNPIRSGELFF.

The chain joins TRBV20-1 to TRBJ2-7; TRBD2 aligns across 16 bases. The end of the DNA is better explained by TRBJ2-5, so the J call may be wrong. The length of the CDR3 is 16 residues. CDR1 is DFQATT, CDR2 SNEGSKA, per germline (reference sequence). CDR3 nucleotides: TGCAGTGCTTCTGGGACTAGCGGGGGGGCCTTGGAGACCCAGTACTTC. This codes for CSASGTSGGALETQYF.

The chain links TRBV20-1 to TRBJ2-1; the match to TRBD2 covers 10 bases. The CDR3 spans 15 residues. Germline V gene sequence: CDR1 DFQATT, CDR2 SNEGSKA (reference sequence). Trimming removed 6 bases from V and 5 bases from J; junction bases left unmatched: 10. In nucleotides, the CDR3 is TGCAGTGCCACCTCCCTAGCGGGGGCTAACAATGAGCAGTTCTTC. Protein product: CSATSLAGANNEQFF.

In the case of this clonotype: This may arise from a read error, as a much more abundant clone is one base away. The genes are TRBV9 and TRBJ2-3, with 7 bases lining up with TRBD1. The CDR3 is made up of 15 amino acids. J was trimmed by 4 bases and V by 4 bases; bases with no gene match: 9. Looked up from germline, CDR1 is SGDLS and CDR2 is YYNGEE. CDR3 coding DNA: TGTGCCAGCAGCCGGACAGGCGTCCCCGCAGATACGCAGTATTTT. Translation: CASSRTGVPADTQYF.

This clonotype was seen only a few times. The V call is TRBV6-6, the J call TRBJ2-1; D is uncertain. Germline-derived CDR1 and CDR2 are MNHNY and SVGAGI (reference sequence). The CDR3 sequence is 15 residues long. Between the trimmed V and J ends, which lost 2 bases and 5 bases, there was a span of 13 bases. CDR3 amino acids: CASSYPWPPNNEQFF. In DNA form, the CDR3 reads TGTGCCAGCAGTTACCCTTGGCCCCCTAACAATGAGCAGTTCTTC.

The CDR3 DNA is TGTGCCAGCAGCCCAATCCCGGGACAGGGGGCTCGGAATGAGCAGTTCTTC. It translates to CASSPIPGQGARNEQFF. This rearrangement joins TRBV3-1 to TRBJ2-1, with TRBD1 matching 12 bases. CDR1 and CDR2 (germline): LGHDT, YNNKEL (reference sequence). The V gene end was trimmed by 4 bases and the J gene end by 7 bases; junction bases not matched to a gene: 11. The CDR3 is 17 amino acids.

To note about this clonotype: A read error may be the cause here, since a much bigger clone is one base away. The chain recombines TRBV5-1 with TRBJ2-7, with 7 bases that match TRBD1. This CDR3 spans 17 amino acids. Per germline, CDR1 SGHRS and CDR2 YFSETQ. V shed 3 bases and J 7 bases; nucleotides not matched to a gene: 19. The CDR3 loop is CASSSSPTGRSYNEQYF. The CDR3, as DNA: TGCGCCAGCAGCTCTTCCCCGACAGGGAGATCCTACAATGAGCAGTACTTC.

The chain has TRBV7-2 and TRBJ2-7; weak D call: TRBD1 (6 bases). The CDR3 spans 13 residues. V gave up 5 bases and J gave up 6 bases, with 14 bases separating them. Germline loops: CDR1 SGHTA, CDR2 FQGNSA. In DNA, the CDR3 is TGTGCCAGCAGCCTGGGACATTTCGGCGAGCAGTACTTC. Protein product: CASSLGHFGEQYF.

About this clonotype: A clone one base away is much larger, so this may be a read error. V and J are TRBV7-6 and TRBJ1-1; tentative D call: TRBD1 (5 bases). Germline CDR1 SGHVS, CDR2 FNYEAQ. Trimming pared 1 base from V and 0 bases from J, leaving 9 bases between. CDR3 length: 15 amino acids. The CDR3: CASSLGEGLNTEAFF. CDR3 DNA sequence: TGTGCCAGCAGCTTAGGTGAGGGACTGAACACTGAAGCTTTCTTT.

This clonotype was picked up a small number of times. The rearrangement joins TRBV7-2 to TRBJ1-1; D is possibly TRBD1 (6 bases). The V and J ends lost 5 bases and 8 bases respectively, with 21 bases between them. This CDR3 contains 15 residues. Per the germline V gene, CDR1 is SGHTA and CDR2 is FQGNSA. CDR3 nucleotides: TGTGCCAGCAGCCTATGGACAGTTCAATCGCACGAAGCTTTCTTT. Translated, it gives CASSLWTVQSHEAFF.

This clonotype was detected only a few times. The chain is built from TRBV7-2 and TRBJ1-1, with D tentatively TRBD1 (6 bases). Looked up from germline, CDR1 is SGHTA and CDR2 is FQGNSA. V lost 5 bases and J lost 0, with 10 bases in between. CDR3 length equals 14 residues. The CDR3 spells CASSPDSMNTEAFF. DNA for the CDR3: TGTGCCAGCAGCCCGGACAGCATGAACACTGAAGCTTTCTTT.

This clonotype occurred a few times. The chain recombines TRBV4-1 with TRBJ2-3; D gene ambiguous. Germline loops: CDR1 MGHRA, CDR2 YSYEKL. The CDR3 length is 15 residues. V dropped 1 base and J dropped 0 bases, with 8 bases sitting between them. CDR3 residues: CASSQGRRSTDTQYF. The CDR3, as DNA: TGCGCCAGCAGCCAAGGTAGACGGAGCACAGATACGCAGTATTTT.

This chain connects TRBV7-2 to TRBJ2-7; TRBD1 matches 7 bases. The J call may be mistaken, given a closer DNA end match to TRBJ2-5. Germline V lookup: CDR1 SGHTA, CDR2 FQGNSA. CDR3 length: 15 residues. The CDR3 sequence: CASSSIDRAGETQYF. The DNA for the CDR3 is TGTGCCAGCAGCTCTATCGACAGGGCTGGGGAGACCCAGTACTTC.

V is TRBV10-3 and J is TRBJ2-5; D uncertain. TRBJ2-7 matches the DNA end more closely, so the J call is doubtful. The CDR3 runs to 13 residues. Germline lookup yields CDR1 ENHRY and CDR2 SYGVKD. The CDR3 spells CAISVEFWDEQYF. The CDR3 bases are TGTGCCATCAGCGTAGAATTCTGGGACGAGCAGTACTTC.

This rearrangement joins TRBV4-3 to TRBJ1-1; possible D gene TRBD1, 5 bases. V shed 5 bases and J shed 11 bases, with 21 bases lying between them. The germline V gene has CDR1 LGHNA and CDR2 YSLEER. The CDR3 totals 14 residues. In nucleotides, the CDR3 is TGCGCCAGCAGCTTCACCGGGGCGAATATTGTGGCTTTCTTT. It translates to CASSFTGANIVAFF.